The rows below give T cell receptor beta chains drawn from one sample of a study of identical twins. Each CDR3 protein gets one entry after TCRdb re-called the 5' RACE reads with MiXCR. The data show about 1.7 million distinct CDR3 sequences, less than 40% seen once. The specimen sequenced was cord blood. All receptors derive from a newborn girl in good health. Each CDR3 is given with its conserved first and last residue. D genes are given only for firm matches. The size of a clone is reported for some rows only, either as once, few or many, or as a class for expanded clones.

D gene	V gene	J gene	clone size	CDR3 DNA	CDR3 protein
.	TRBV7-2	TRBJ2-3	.	TGTGCCAGCAGCCCCTTTGAGACAGATACGCAGTATTTT	CASSPFETDTQYF
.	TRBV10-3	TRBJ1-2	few	TGTGCCATCAGTGAGTGGCAGGGGCCTGGTGGCTACACCTTC	CAISEWQGPGGYTF
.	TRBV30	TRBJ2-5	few	TGTGCCTGGAGTGTACCCTCAGCAAGGGGAGAGACCCAGTACTTC	CAWSVPSARGETQYF
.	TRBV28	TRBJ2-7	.	TGTGCCAGCAGTTTACTGTATCGGGGGAGCTCCTACGAGCAGTACTTC	CASSLLYRGSSYEQYF
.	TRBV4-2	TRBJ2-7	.	TGTGCCAGCAGCCAAGATACCCGTAACGAGCAGTACTTC	CASSQDTRNEQYF
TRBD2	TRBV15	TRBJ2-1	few	TGTGCCACCAGCAGAGATCGGACTAGCGGATACAATGAGCAGTTCTTC	CATSRDRTSGYNEQFF
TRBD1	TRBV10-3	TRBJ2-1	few	TGTGCCATCCTGGGACAGGGCCCTTGGAATGAGCAGTTCTTC	CAILGQGPWNEQFF
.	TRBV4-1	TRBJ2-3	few	TGCGCCAGCAGCCAAGTTAGACCGTTCGCAGATACGCAGTATTTT	CASSQVRPFADTQYF
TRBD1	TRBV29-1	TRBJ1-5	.	TGCAGCGTTGGAGGGACAGGGAATCAGCCCCAGCATTTT	CSVGGTGNQPQHF
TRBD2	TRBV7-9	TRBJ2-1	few	TGTGCCAGCAGCTTAGCGGGAGGGCCTAGGTGGAACTTTGAGCAGTTCTTC	CASSLAGGPRWNFEQFF
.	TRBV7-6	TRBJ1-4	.	TGTGCCAGCAGCCTAGAGCCATCGGCGAATGAAAAACTGTTTTTT	CASSLEPSANEKLFF
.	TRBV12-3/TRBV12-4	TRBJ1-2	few	TGTGCCAGCAGTTTGGATACCTCCTATGGCTACACCTTC	CASSLDTSYGYTF
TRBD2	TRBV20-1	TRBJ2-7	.	TGCAGTGCTAGCAGAGCGGGACCTTACAATGAGCAGTACTTC	CSASRAGPYNEQYF
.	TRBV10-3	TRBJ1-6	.	TGTGCCATCAAGCCAGGGGAGAATTCACCCCTCCACTTT	CAIKPGENSPLHF
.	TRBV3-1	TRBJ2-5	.	TGTGCCAGCAGCCAAAGGGGGGCCCATGGTGAGACCCAGTACTTC	CASSQRGAHGETQYF
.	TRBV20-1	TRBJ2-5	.	TGCAGTGCTGATGTGGGGGAGGAGACCCAGTACTTC	CSADVGEETQYF
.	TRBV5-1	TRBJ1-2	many	TGCGCCAGCAGAGGACAGCCTAACTATGGCTACACCTTC	CASRGQPNYGYTF
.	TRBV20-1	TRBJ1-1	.	TGCAGTGCGAGACCCCGGATGAACACTGAAGCTTTCTTT	CSARPRMNTEAFF
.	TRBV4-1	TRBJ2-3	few	TGCGCCAGCAGCCAAGCGCGAGCTCAAGATACGCAGTATTTT	CASSQARAQDTQYF
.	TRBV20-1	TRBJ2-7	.	TGCAGTGCTGGCCGAACAGACAGCGGCTACGAGCAGTACTTC	CSAGRTDSGYEQYF
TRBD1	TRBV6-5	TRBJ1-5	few	TGTGCCAGCAGACCCGACAGGGGGATTGTCAATCAGCCCCAGCATTTT	CASRPDRGIVNQPQHF
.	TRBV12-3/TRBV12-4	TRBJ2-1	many	TGTGCCAGCACCACCCTTTCTAGAAGGAGCTCCTACAATGAGCAGTTCTTC	CASTTLSRRSSYNEQFF
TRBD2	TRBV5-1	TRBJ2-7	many	TGCGCCAGCAGGAGGACTAGCGGTACCTACGAGCAGTACTTC	CASRRTSGTYEQYF
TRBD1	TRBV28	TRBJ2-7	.	TGTGCCAGCAGTCCCTATCTCGGACAGGGGCCCGAGCAGTACTTC	CASSPYLGQGPEQYF
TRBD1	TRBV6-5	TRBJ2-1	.	TGTGCCAGCAGTTACCTCGGACAGGGGGGTTACAATGAGCAGTTCTTC	CASSYLGQGGYNEQFF
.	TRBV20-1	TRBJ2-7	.	TGCAGTGCTACCAACAGGGCCTCCTACGAGCAGTACTTC	CSATNRASYEQYF
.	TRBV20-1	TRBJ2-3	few	TGCAGTGCCCTTCGGGACACACGCACAGATACGCAGTATTTT	CSALRDTRTDTQYF
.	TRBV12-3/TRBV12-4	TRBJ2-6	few	TGTGCCAGCAGGTCCCGTGGGAAGATCGACGCGATCGTCTCTGGGGCCAACGTCCTGACTTTC	CASRSRGKIDAIVSGANVLTF
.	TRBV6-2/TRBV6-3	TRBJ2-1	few	TGTGCCAGCAGCAAGACTGGACGGAGCTCCTACAATGAGCAGTTCTTC	CASSKTGRSSYNEQFF
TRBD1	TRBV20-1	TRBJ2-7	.	TGCAGTGCTAGAGGGACTGGCAGGGGGTCCTACGAGCAGTACTTC	CSARGTGRGSYEQYF
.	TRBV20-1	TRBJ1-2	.	TGCAGTGCTAGCCCTAACTATGACTACACCTTC	CSASPNYDYTF
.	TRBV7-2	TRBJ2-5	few	TGTGCCAGCAGCTTAGCGGGGGGACTCACTCAAGAGACCCAGTACTTC	CASSLAGGLTQETQYF
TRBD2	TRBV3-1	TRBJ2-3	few	TGTGCCAGCAGCCAAGATAGGCGACTAGCGGGAGTTCGCACAGATACGCAGTATTTT	CASSQDRRLAGVRTDTQYF
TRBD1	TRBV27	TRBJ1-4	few	TGTGCCAGCAGTTCCCGACAGGGTCGTGAAAAACTGTTTTTT	CASSSRQGREKLFF
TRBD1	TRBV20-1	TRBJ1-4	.	TGCAGTGCTAGAGGGACAGGGTTTGGTACTAATGAAAAACTGTTTTTT	CSARGTGFGTNEKLFF
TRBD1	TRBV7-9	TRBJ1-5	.	TGTGCCAGCAGCCGCGACAGGGGCCCTCAGCATTTT	CASSRDRGPQHF
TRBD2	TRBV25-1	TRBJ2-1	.	TGTGCCAGCAGTGGATGGACTAGCGGGAGTTCAAATGAGCAGTTCTTC	CASSGWTSGSSNEQFF
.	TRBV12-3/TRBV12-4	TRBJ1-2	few	TGTGCCAGCAGTCGTAACAGGGTTAACTATGGCTACACCTTC	CASSRNRVNYGYTF
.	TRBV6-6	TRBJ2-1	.	TGTGCCAGCGTTGGGGGGGCGGGGTATGAGCAGTTCTTC	CASVGGAGYEQFF
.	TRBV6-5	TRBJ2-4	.	TGTGCCAGCAGTTACTCCTGGGCGGTTGTGAAAAACATTCAGTACTTC	CASSYSWAVVKNIQYF
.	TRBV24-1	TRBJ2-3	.	TGTGCCACCCAATCGACTAGAGATACGCAGTATTTT	CATQSTRDTQYF
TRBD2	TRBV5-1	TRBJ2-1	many	TGCGCCAGCAGCTCCGGACTAGTCATCGATGAGCAGTTCTTC	CASSSGLVIDEQFF
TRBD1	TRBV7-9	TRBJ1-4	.	TGTGCCAGCGGGACAGTTATAGAAAAACTGTTTTTT	CASGTVIEKLFF
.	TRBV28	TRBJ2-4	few	TGTGCCAGCAGCCCCCTTACTAGACTGGCCAAAAACATTCAGTACTTC	CASSPLTRLAKNIQYF
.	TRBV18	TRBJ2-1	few	TGTGCCAGCTCACCAAAGGGACTTCACAATGAGCAGTTCTTC	CASSPKGLHNEQFF
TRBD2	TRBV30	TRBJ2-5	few	TGTGCCTGGAGTAAGACTAGCGGGGGGCCAGAGACCCAGTACTTC	CAWSKTSGGPETQYF
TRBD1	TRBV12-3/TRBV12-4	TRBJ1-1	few	TGTGCCAGCCTTGCAGGGGGGGAGACTGAAGCTTTCTTT	CASLAGGETEAFF
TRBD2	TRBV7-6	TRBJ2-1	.	TGTGCCAGCAGCCCCTGGAGCGGGAGCTCCTACAATGAGCAGTTCTTC	CASSPWSGSSYNEQFF
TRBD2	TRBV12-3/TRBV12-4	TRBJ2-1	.	TGTGCCAGCAGTTGGCTTAGCGGGAGGGCCGATGAGCAGTTCTTC	CASSWLSGRADEQFF
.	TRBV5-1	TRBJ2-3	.	TGCGCCAGCAGCTTCTCACCAACTAGCACAGATACGCAGTATTTT	CASSFSPTSTDTQYF
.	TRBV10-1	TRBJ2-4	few	TGCGCCAGCAGTGATGGGGGGCCCAAAAACATTCGGTACTTC	CASSDGGPKNIRYF
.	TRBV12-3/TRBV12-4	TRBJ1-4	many	TGTGCCAGCAGTTTAAAGGGACTCCCAAATGAAAAACTGTTTTTT	CASSLKGLPNEKLFF
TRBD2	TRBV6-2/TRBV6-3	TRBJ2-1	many	TGTGCCAGCAGTTATCTAGCGGGGGGCCGGAATGAGCAGTTCTTC	CASSYLAGGRNEQFF
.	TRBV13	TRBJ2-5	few	TGTGCCAGCAGCTTTGGGTGGCAAGAGACCCAGTACTTC	CASSFGWQETQYF